This T cell receptor (beta chain) was captured in a study of cytomegalovirus exposure and HLA in healthy donors. Study in general: Unique TCRs from HLA-typed donors, 85 million to 100 million of them, were held in an early data release.

Primers: 60 Vbeta forward and 13 Jbeta reverse. Repertoires were generated with immunoSEQ multiplex PCR, while TCRdb's copy carries only in-frame clones and drops some. This table has 120,000 to 150,000 clones, 73% appearing once. This TCR derives from a woman aged 40 to 50 in good health and CMV-seronegative. Sequencing was carried out using PBMCs.

The CDR3 sequence is CASSDMAEGTYEQYF. CDR3 DNA: TGTGCCAGCAGTGATATGGCGGAGGGGACCTACGAGCAGTACTTC. This rearrangement joins TRBV6-1 to TRBJ2-7, with TRBD2 as a possible D gene (6 bases). CDR1 is MNHNS, CDR2 SASEGT, per germline. Trimming cost V 3 bases and J 2 bases, with 14 bases left between them. This CDR3 is 15 amino acids long.